Following are 16 T cell receptor beta chains from one sample sequenced in a study of technical replicates of blood from a handful of donors. The method was immunoSEQ multiplex PCR; TCRdb's version includes in-frame clones alone and lacks a portion of them. The table lists tens of thousands of clones, just under 95% of them singletons. The sample comprised T cells isolated from PBMCs. Receptor source: a human donor in good health.

This chain joins TRBV7-8 and TRBJ2-3; 10 bases align to TRBD1. The V gene's germline CDR1 is SGHVS and CDR2 FQNEAQ. Unmatched junction bases numbered 9, after V lost 5 bases and J lost 1 base. The CDR3 contains 17 residues. CDR3 nucleotides: TGTGCCAGCAGCCTCCCGACAGGGGGCGGTGGCACAGATACGCAGTATTTT. The encoded protein is CASSLPTGGGGTDTQYF. The entire variable domain, with the rest obtained from reference TRBV7-8 and TRBJ2-3, is as follows: GAGVSQSPRYKVAKRGQDVALRCDPISGHVSLFWYQQALGQGPEFLTYFQNEAQLDKSGLPSDRFFAERPEGSVSTLKIQRTQQEDSAVYLCASSLPTGGGGTDTQYFGPGTRLTVL.

This chain uses TRBV13 with TRBJ2-4, with D perhaps TRBD1 (6 bases). Germline V gene lookup returns CDR1 PRHDT and CDR2 FYEKMQ (reference sequence). CDR3 length: 16 residues. The ends were cut back, 5 bases at V and 1 base at J, with 15 bases in the middle. CDR3 nucleotides: TGTGCCAGCAGCCCCCCCCCGGGACACGCCAAAAACATTCAGTACTTC. Translating gives CASSPPPGHAKNIQYF.

This clone was counted a single time. The gene calls are TRBV7-6 and TRBJ2-5, with 7 nucleotides matching TRBD1. Germline-derived CDR1 and CDR2 are SGHVS and FNYEAQ. The CDR3 extends over 15 amino acids. V lost 5 bases and J lost 1; bases outside the gene matches: 7. The DNA of the CDR3 is TGTGCCAGCAGCATCATCCGGGACAGCCAAGAGACCCAGTACTTC. Translation: CASSIIRDSQETQYF.

In this sample, this clone turned up once. This chain links TRBV28 with TRBJ2-3, with TRBD2 matching over 9 bases. The CDR3 has 16 amino acids. V lost 8 bases to trimming and J lost 5 bases; unmatched junction nucleotides: 14. Germline CDR1 and CDR2: MDHEN and SYDVKM. The CDR3 is CASGGAAGGPGDTQYF. The CDR3 DNA sequence: TGTGCCAGCGGCGGGGCGGCGGGAGGGCCAGGAGATACGCAGTATTTT.

The sample holds a few counts of this clone. The chain combines TRBV28 with TRBJ1-5; possibly TRBD1 for D (6 bases). Trimming took off 5 bases at V and 6 bases at J, with 26 bases between the two ends. Germline loops: CDR1 MDHEN, CDR2 SYDVKM. CDR3 length equals 18 residues. CDR3 DNA: TGTGCCAGCAGTCAAACCTACAGGGTAAGCAAAAGCGTTCAGCCCCAGCATTTT. As protein: CASSQTYRVSKSVQPQHF.

The chain joins TRBV4-1 to TRBJ2-7; perhaps TRBD1 as D (6 bases). Germline V lookup: CDR1 MGHRA, CDR2 YSYEKL. The CDR3 is 13 residues long. V lost 4 bases, J lost 3 bases, and 10 bases lay in between. CDR3 nucleotide sequence: TGCGCCAGCAGCCCAGGACAGTACTACGAGCAGTACTTC. This encodes CASSPGQYYEQYF.

The V call is TRBV11-2, the J call TRBJ1-2; unclear D gene. The CDR3 runs 14 residues. Trimming took off 2 bases at V and 2 bases at J, with 9 bases between the two ends. CDR1 and CDR2 (germline): SGHAT, FQNNGV. DNA for the CDR3: TGTGCCAGCAGCTTAATTCCGGGGAACTATGGCTACACCTTC. Protein sequence: CASSLIPGNYGYTF.

The rearrangement uses TRBV29-1 and TRBJ1-1, with 7 bases that match TRBD1. CDR3 length equals 13 residues. CDR1 and CDR2 from the germline V gene are SQVTM and ANQGSEA. V lost 7 bases, J lost 0 bases, and 5 bases stayed unmatched. The CDR3 DNA sequence: TGCAGCGGTCTGACAGGGTTGAACACTGAAGCTTTCTTT. Translating it yields CSGLTGLNTEAFF.

This CDR3 is CASSQAGLRQGGKDGYTF. CDR3 nucleotides: TGTGCCAGCAGCCAAGCGGGGCTTCGACAGGGAGGAAAGGATGGCTACACCTTC. The V call is TRBV14, the J call TRBJ1-2; the match to TRBD1 covers 7 bases. Germline CDR1 SGHDN, CDR2 FVKESK. CDR3 size: 18 residues. Trimming at V came to 1 base and at J to 6 bases, leaving 17 bases not matched to a gene.

This clone was observed once. The chain combines TRBV10-3 with TRBJ2-7, with 9 bases that match TRBD2. The J segment lost 0 bases and the V segment lost 6 bases, leaving 9 bases of the junction unmatched. Germline lookup yields CDR1 ENHRY and CDR2 SYGVKD. CDR3 length: 16 residues. The CDR3 is CAISTLAGMSSYEQYF. Written as DNA, the CDR3 is TGTGCCATCAGCACCCTAGCGGGGATGAGCTCCTACGAGCAGTACTTC.

Concerning this clone: Germline and junction disagree at one end, which may indicate a read error. This chain links TRBV7-7 with TRBJ2-3; 13 bases are a match to TRBD2. Germline loops: CDR1 SSHAT, CDR2 FNYEAQ (reference sequence). This CDR3 is 16 amino acids long. The CDR3 loop reads CASSRLAGGSTDTQYF. The CDR3 DNA reads TGTGCTAGCAGCCGACTAGCGGGGGGTAGCACAGATACGCAGTATTTT.

The chain recombines TRBV11-2 with TRBJ1-2; unclear D gene. Looked up from germline, CDR1 is SGHAT and CDR2 is FQNNGV. The CDR3 is made up of 15 amino acids. Deletions cut 5 bases from V and 4 bases from J, with 17 bases between. CDR3 sequence reads: CASSHARGYGYGYTF. The CDR3 coding sequence is TGTGCCAGCAGCCATGCAAGAGGGTATGGCTATGGCTACACCTTC.

J is TRBJ1-2 and V is TRBV9; TRBD1 matches at 8 bases. J lost 6 bases, V lost 7 bases, and 11 bases had no gene match. This CDR3 is built from 14 residues. The germline V gene encodes CDR1 SGDLS and CDR2 YYNGEE. In nucleotides, the CDR3 is TGTGCCAGCGGATCCCCGACAGGGGAAGATGGCTACACCTTC. Protein: CASGSPTGEDGYTF.

This chain joins TRBV2 and TRBJ2-2, with 9 bases fitting TRBD1. Germline CDR1 and CDR2: SNHLY and FYNNEI. Germline trimming cut 6 bases from V and 4 bases from J; bases unmatched to any gene: 3. The CDR3 has 14 residues. The CDR3 loop is CASRQGAGTGELFF. CDR3 DNA: TGTGCCAGCAGACAGGGGGCGGGCACCGGGGAGCTGTTTTTT.

The chain combines TRBV27 with TRBJ2-3; 7 nucleotides align to TRBD2. CDR3 length: 16 residues. V shed 3 bases, J shed 5 bases, and the junction held 11 bases outside the gene matches. Germline V gene lookup returns CDR1 MNHEY and CDR2 SMNVEV (reference sequence). The CDR3: CASSFYGRRPEDTQYF. The DNA of the CDR3 is TGTGCCAGCAGTTTCTACGGGAGGAGACCCGAAGATACGCAGTATTTT.

This rearrangement joins TRBV9 to TRBJ2-2; 7 bases are shared with TRBD2. The CDR3 is 16 residues long. CDR1 SGDLS and CDR2 YYNGEE come from the germline V gene. The ends lost 3 bases at V and 1 base at J; junction bases unmatched: 6. This chain's CDR3 is CASSAPGGGNTGELFF. The DNA of the CDR3 is TGTGCCAGCAGCGCTCCGGGCGGGGGGAACACCGGGGAGCTGTTTTTT.